One and the same sample provided the 6 T cell receptor beta chains below, sequenced in a study of cytomegalovirus exposure and HLA in healthy donors. The PCR made use of 60 Vbeta and 13 Jbeta primers. Clones were sequenced by immunoSEQ multiplex PCR, and TCRdb holds only the in-frame ones, with some missing. The table has 130,000 or so clones, roughly 80% seen once; the top ten hold 3% to 3.5%. Input material: PBMCs. These receptors were collected from a man aged 40-49 years in good health and CMV-seronegative.

This clone has just one count. The V call is TRBV6-5, the J call TRBJ2-1; 9 bases are a match to TRBD2. The CDR3 has 15 residues. Germline CDR1 reads MNHEY; CDR2 reads SVGAGI. The J segment lost 8 bases and the V segment lost 2 bases, leaving 7 bases of the junction unmatched. This chain's CDR3 is CASSYGRGGTYEQFF. The CDR3 DNA is TGTGCCAGCAGTTACGGGCGGGGGGGCACCTATGAGCAGTTCTTC.

The chain recombines TRBV5-4 with TRBJ1-2, with TRBD1 matching 9 bases. The CDR3 loop spans 17 amino acids. Germline V gene lookup returns CDR1 SGHNT and CDR2 YYREEE (reference sequence). J gave up 7 bases and V 4 bases, and 17 bases lay outside the gene matches. CDR3 protein: CASSTGQGQTAGGGYTF. CDR3 sequence (DNA): TGTGCCAGCAGCACGGGACAGGGACAAACGGCTGGTGGTGGCTACACCTTC.

In this sample, this clone turned up a few times. The rearrangement links TRBV11-3 to TRBJ2-1, with a tentative D call TRBD2 (5 bases). Looked up from germline, CDR1 is SGHNT and CDR2 is YENEEA. This CDR3 has 15 residues. V shed 5 bases and J shed 0 bases, with 11 bases lying between them. CDR3: CASSPGVSSYNEQFF. CDR3 sequence (DNA): TGTGCCAGCAGCCCCGGGGTGAGCTCCTACAATGAGCAGTTCTTC.

This clone was detected once. This rearrangement joins TRBV12-5 to TRBJ2-5; weak D call: TRBD1 (5 bases). This CDR3 comprises 11 residues. The germline V and J ends were trimmed by 4 bases and 5 bases, with 5 bases remaining between them. Germline V lookup: CDR1 LGHNT, CDR2 FRNRAP. CDR3 DNA: TGTGCTAGTGGTTACAGGGAGACCCAGTACTTC. It is translated as CASGYRETQYF.

V usage is TRBV5-1 and J usage is TRBJ2-7; the match to TRBD2 covers 10 bases. This CDR3 spans 16 amino acids. The J segment lost 5 bases and the V segment lost 1 base, leaving 9 bases of the junction unmatched. The germline V gene has CDR1 SGHRS and CDR2 YFSETQ. CDR3 nucleotide sequence: TGCGCCAGCAGCTTGAGTAGCGGGGGGACTTATCACGAGCAGTACTTC. Translating it yields CASSLSSGGTYHEQYF.

V usage is TRBV6-6 and J usage is TRBJ2-7; D possibly corresponds to TRBD2 (5 bases). The V and J ends lost 2 bases and 5 bases respectively, with 10 bases between them. The CDR3 contains 13 residues. From germline, CDR1 is MNHNY and CDR2 SVGAGI (reference sequence). DNA of the CDR3: TGTGCCAGCAGTTACCCCGAGGGCGACGAGCAGTACTTC. It codes for CASSYPEGDEQYF.